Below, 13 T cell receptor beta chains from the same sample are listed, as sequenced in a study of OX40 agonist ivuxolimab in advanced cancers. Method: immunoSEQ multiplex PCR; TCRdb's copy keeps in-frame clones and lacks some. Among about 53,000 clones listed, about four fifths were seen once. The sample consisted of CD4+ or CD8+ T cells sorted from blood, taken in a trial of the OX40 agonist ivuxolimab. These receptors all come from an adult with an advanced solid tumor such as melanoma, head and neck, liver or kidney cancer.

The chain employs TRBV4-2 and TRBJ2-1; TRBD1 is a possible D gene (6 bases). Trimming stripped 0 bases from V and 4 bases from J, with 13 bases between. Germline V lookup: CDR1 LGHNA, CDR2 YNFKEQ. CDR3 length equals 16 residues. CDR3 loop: CASSQEGGKGYNEQFF. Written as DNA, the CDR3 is TGTGCCAGCAGCCAAGAAGGGGGAAAGGGATACAATGAGCAGTTCTTC.

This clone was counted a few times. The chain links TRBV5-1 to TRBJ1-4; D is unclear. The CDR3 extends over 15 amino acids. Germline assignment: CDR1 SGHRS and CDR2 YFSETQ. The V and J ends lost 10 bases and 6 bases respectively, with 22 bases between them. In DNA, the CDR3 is TGCGCCCCCAGTAGAGGTTGGCAGGTCGATGAAAAACTGTTTTTT. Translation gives CAPSRGWQVDEKLFF. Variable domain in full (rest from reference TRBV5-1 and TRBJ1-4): KAGVTQTPRYLIKTRGQQVTLSCSPISGHRSVSWYQQTPGQGLQFLFEYFSETQRNKGNFPGRFSGRQFSNSRSEMNVSTLELGDSALYLCAPSRGWQVDEKLFFGSGTQLSVL.

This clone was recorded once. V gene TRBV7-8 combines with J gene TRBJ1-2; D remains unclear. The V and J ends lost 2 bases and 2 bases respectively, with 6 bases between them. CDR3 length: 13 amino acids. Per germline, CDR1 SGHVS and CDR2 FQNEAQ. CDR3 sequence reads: CASSLTANYGYTF. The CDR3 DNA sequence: TGTGCCAGCAGCTTAACAGCCAACTATGGCTACACCTTC.

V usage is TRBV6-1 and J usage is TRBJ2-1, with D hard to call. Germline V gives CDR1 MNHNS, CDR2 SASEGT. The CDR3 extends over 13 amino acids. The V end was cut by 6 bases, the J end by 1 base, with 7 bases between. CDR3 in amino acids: CASRGLSYNEQFF. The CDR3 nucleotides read TGTGCCAGCAGGGGCCTTTCCTACAATGAGCAGTTCTTC.

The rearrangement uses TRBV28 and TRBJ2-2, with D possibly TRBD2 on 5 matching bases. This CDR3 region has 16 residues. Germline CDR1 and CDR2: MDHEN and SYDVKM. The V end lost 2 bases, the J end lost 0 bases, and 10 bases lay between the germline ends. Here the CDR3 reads CASSLIGGSNTGELFF. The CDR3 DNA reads TGTGCCAGCAGTTTAATCGGCGGGTCGAACACCGGGGAGCTGTTTTTT.

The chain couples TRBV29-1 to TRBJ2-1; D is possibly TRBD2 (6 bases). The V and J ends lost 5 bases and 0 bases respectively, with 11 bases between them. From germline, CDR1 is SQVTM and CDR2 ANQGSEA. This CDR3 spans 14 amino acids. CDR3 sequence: CSVLGGRSYNEQFF. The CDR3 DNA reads TGCAGCGTTTTGGGGGGACGCTCCTACAATGAGCAGTTCTTC.

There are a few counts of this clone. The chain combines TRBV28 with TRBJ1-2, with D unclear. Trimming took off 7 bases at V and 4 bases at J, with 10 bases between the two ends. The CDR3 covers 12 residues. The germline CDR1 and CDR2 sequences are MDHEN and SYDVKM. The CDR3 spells CASKRNSYGYTF. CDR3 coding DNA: TGTGCCAGCAAAAGGAATTCCTATGGCTACACCTTC.

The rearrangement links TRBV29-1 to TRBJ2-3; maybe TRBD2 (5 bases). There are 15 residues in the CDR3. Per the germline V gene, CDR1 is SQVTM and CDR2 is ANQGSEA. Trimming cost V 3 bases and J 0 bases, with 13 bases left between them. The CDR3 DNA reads TGCAGCGTTGACGGGGAGCGATCTAGCACAGATACGCAGTATTTT. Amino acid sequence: CSVDGERSSTDTQYF.

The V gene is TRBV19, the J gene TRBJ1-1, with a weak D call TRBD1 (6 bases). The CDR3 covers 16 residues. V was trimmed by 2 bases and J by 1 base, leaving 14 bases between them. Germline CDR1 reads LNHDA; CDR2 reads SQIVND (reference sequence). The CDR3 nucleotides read TGTGCCAGTAGTATAACAGGCGACAGGCCGAACACTGAAGCTTTCTTT. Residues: CASSITGDRPNTEAFF. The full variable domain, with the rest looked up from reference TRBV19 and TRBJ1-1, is DGGITQSPKYLFRKEGQNVTLSCEQNLNHDAMYWYRQDPGQGLRLIYYSQIVNDFQKGDIAEGYSVSREKKESFPLTVTSAQKNPTAFYLCASSITGDRPNTEAFFGQGTRLTVV.

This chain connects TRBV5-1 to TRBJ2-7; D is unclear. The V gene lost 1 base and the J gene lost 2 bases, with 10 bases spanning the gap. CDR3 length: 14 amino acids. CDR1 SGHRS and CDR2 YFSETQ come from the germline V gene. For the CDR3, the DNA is TGCGCCAGCAGCTTGTCGGACGGTACCTACGAGCAGTACTTC. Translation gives CASSLSDGTYEQYF.

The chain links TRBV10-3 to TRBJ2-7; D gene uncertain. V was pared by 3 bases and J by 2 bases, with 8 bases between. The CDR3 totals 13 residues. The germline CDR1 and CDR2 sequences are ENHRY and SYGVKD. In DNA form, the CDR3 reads TGTGCCATCAGTGACAGCAACACCTACGAGCAGTACTTC. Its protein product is CAISDSNTYEQYF.

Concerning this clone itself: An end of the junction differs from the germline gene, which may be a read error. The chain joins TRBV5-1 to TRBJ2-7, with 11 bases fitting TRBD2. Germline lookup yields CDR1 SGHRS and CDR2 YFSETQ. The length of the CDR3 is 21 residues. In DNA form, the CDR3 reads TGCGCCAGCAGCTTGAGCATTAAGGGGCGCCAACTAGCGGGAGTTTCCTCCGAGCAGTACTTC. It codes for CASSLSIKGRQLAGVSSEQYF.

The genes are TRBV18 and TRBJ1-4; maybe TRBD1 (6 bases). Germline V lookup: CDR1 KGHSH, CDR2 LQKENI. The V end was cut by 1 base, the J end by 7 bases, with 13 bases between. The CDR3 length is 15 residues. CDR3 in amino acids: CASSPQKFRGEKLFF. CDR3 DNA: TGTGCCAGCTCACCACAAAAATTCAGGGGTGAAAAACTGTTTTTT. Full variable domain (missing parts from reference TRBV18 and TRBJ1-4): NAGVMQNPRHLVRRRGQEARLRCSPMKGHSHVYWYRQLPEEGLKFMVYLQKENIIDESGMPKERFSAEFPKEGPSILRIQQVVRGDSAAYFCASSPQKFRGEKLFFGSGTQLSVL.